The rows below give T cell receptor beta chains drawn from one sample of a study of T-cell memory formation after mild COVID-19. In TCRdb, the 5' RACE reads were re-called with MiXCR into one record per CDR3 protein. In the table there are hundreds of thousands of distinct CDR3 sequences, roughly 21% of which are singletons. The sequencing sample was made of PBMCs or a T cell subset sorted from them (not recorded which). Receptor source: an adult woman who had mild COVID-19 (a few samples of this study predate the infection). Cell type and time point are not known. Both conserved end residues are part of each CDR3. D genes are given only for firm matches. Size is omitted from some rows. Given values are once, few, many or a class for expanded clones.

TGTGCCAGCAGCCAAGTGGCAGGGCTAACCGGGGAGCTGTTTTTT | CASSQVAGLTGELFF | TRBJ2-2 | . | . | TRBV14
TGTGCCAGCACCGAGGGACGGGGGGGGCAGTACTTC | CASTEGRGGQYF | TRBJ2-7 | . | TRBD2 | TRBV7-9
TGCAGCGTTGACAGGGGGTCAGGGGATACGCAGTATTTT | CSVDRGSGDTQYF | TRBJ2-3 | few | TRBD1 | TRBV29-1
TGCGCCAGCAGCCAAGATCCAACGGGTAACAGGGGGCAAACTGAAGCTTTCTTT | CASSQDPTGNRGQTEAFF | TRBJ1-1 | . | TRBD1 | TRBV4-1
TGTGCCATCAGTGAGGTCGGCGGGAGGGCCCTCTCCTACGAGCAGTACTTC | CAISEVGGRALSYEQYF | TRBJ2-7 | . | TRBD2 | TRBV10-3
TGTGCCAGCAGCCCCGGACAGGAGCCGTTCTATGGCTACACCTTC | CASSPGQEPFYGYTF | TRBJ1-2 | few | TRBD1 | TRBV7-9
TGTGCCAGCAGTTTCGCGGGCCACCCTAGCTCCTACGAGCAGTACTTC | CASSFAGHPSSYEQYF | TRBJ2-7 | many | . | TRBV12-3/TRBV12-4
TGTGCCAGCAGGTCGGAAGGACACACAGATACGCAGTATTTT | CASRSEGHTDTQYF | TRBJ2-3 | . | . | TRBV6-6
TGTGCCTGGGGGTCGGGGCCCAATTCACCCCTCCACTTT | CAWGSGPNSPLHF | TRBJ1-6 | . | . | TRBV30
TGTGCCAGCAGTTCGATAGCGACTGGCGTCGAGGAGCAGTTCTTC | CASSSIATGVEEQFF | TRBJ2-1 | . | . | TRBV27
TGCGCCAGCAGCTGGGACGCGCCTATGAACACTGAAGCTTTCTTT | CASSWDAPMNTEAFF | TRBJ1-1 | . | . | TRBV5-1
TGTGCCAGCAGCTTGGCCAGTGATAATTCACCCCTCCACTTT | CASSLASDNSPLHF | TRBJ1-6 | few | . | TRBV7-6